Presented here are 9 T cell receptor beta chains from one specimen sequenced in a study of T cell changes during pregnancy in multiple sclerosis. The assay was immunoSEQ multiplex PCR, and TCRdb's table has in-frame clones only and misses some. The sample lists around 80,000 clones, about 95% occurring once. The sequencing used peripheral blood, collected in the second trimester of pregnancy. The receptors shown here come from a female donor with multiple sclerosis, enrolled in a pregnancy study.

V and J are TRBV11-1 and TRBJ2-1; 13 bases align to TRBD2. The CDR3 length is 16 residues. Per the germline V gene, CDR1 is SGHAT and CDR2 is FQDESV (reference sequence). V trimming: 5 bases; J trimming: 10 bases; junction bases outside the gene matches: 11. The CDR3 protein is CASSPWTSGSLGEQFF. As DNA, the CDR3 is TGTGCCAGCAGCCCCTGGACTAGCGGGAGTCTCGGAGAGCAGTTCTTC.

V and J are TRBV7-3 and TRBJ2-2; D gene uncertain. This CDR3 contains 14 residues. Looked up from germline, CDR1 is SGHTA and CDR2 is FQGTGA. The V end was cut by 5 bases, the J end by 0 bases, with 7 bases between. CDR3 DNA sequence: TGTGCCAGCAGCCCTAATACGAACACCGGGGAGCTGTTTTTT. It encodes CASSPNTNTGELFF. Looking up the rest from reference TRBV7-3 and TRBJ2-2 gives the full variable domain: GAGVSQTPSNKVTEKGKYVELRCDPISGHTALYWYRQSLGQGPEFLIYFQGTGAADDSGLPNDRFFAVRPEGSVSTLKIQRTERGDSAVYLCASSPNTNTGELFFGEGSRLTVL.

This clone came up once. The chain links TRBV30 to TRBJ2-2; D is ambiguous. CDR3 size: 12 residues. Germline CDR1 and CDR2: GTSNPN and SVGIG (reference sequence). Trimming pared 0 bases from V and 4 bases from J, leaving 3 bases between. This CDR3 is CAWSVSTGELFF. CDR3 sequence (DNA): TGTGCCTGGAGTGTGAGCACCGGGGAGCTGTTTTTT.

The chain is built from TRBV9 and TRBJ2-1, with 9 bases that match TRBD1. The trim removed 3 bases at V and 0 bases at J, leaving 1 base unmatched. The length of the CDR3 is 15 residues. Germline V gives CDR1 SGDLS, CDR2 YYNGEE. The CDR3 DNA is TGTGCCAGCAGCGGGGGACAGGGCTCCTACAATGAGCAGTTCTTC. Translation: CASSGGQGSYNEQFF.

The gene calls are TRBV2 and TRBJ2-7, with 7 bases fitting TRBD2. From germline, CDR1 is SNHLY and CDR2 FYNNEI. V was pared by 2 bases and J by 4 bases, with 5 bases of the junction left unmatched. The CDR3 has 14 residues. CDR3 amino acids: CASSERGRVYEQYF. CDR3 bases: TGTGCCAGCAGTGAACGCGGGAGAGTGTACGAGCAGTACTTC.

For the CDR3, the DNA is TGTGCCAGCAGCGTAGGAACGACTAGCACAGATACGCAGTATTTT. Translation gives CASSVGTTSTDTQYF. V usage is TRBV9 and J usage is TRBJ2-3; no firm D call. The CDR3 runs to 15 residues. CDR1 is SGDLS and CDR2 is YYNGEE in the germline V gene. V was trimmed by 0 bases and J by 0 bases, leaving 8 bases between them.

The chain combines TRBV6-1 with TRBJ1-4; D unclear. CDR1 is MNHNS and CDR2 is SASEGT in the germline V gene. V was pared by 5 bases and J by 5 bases, with 3 bases between. The CDR3 has 11 amino acids. The CDR3 DNA is TGTGCCAGCAGTTTAAATGAAAAACTGTTTTTT. It translates to CASSLNEKLFF.

The chain uses TRBV14 and TRBJ2-5; 7 bases are shared with TRBD1. Germline V gives CDR1 SGHDN, CDR2 FVKESK. The V segment lost 2 bases and the J segment 4 bases; nucleotides outside the gene matches: 10. CDR3 length: 16 residues. CDR3 residues: CASSQKRDRGGETQYF. The CDR3 DNA is TGTGCCAGCAGCCAAAAGAGGGACAGAGGCGGAGAGACCCAGTACTTC.

Only a few counts were recorded for this clone. V and J are TRBV6-1 and TRBJ1-3; 7 bases map to TRBD1. CDR1 MNHNS and CDR2 SASEGT come from the germline V gene. The CDR3 has 16 residues. With V trimmed by 3 bases and J by 0 bases, 5 bases remained unmatched. The CDR3 DNA reads as TGTGCCAGCAGTGATCAGGGGGACCTCTCTGGAAACACCATATATTTT. Translating gives CASSDQGDLSGNTIYF.